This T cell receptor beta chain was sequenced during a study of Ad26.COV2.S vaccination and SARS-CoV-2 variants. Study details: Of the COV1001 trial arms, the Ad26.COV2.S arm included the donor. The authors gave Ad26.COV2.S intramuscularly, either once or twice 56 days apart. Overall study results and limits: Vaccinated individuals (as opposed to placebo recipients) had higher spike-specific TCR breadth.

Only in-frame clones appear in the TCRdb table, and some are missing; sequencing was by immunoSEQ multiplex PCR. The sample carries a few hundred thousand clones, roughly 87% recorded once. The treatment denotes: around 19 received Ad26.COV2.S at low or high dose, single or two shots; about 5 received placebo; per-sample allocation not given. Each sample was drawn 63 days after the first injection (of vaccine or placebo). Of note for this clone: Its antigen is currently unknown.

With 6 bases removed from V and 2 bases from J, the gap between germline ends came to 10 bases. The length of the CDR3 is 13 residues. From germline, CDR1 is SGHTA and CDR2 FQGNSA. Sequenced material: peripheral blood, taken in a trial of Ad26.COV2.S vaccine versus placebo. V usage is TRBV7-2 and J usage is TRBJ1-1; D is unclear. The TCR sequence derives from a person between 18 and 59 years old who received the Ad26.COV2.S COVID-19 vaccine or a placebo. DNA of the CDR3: TGTGCCAGCAGTTCCCCCTCCAACACTGAAGCTTTCTTT. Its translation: CASSSPSNTEAFF.